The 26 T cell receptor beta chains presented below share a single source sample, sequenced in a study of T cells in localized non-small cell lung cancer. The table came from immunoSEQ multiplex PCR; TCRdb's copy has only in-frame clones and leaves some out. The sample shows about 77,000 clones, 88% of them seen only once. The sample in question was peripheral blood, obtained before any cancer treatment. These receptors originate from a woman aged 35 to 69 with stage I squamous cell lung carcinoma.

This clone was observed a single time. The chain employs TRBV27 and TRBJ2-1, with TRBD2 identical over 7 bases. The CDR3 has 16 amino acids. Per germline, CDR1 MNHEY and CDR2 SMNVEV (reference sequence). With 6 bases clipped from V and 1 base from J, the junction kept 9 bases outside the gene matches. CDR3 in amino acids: CASSLGEGLSYNEQFF. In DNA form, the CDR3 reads TGTGCCAGCAGCCTTGGGGAGGGGCTTTCCTACAATGAGCAGTTCTTC.

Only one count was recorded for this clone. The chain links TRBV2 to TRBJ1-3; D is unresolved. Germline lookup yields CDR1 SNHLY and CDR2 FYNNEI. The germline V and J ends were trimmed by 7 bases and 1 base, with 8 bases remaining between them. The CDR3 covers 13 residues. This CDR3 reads CASNRDSGNTIYF. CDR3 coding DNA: TGTGCCAGCAATCGGGATTCTGGAAACACCATATATTTT.

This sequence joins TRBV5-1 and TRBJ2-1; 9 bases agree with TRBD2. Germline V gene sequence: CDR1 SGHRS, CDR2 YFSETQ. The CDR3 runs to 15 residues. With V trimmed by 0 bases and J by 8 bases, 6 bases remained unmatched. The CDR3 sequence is CASSLEALAGHEQFF. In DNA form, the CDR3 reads TGCGCCAGCAGCTTGGAGGCCCTAGCGGGGCATGAGCAGTTCTTC.

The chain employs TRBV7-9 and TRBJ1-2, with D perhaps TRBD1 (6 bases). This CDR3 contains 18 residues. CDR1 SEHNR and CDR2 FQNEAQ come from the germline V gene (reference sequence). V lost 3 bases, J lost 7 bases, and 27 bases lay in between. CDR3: CASSFRDTEFLRYGGYTF. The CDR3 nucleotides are TGTGCCAGCAGCTTTCGGGACACGGAATTTCTGCGATACGGTGGCTACACCTTC.

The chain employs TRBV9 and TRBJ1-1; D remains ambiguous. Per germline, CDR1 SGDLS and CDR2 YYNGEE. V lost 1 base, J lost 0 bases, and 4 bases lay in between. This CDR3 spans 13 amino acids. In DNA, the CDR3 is TGTGCCAGCAGCGTAAGTGTGAACACTGAAGCTTTCTTT. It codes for CASSVSVNTEAFF. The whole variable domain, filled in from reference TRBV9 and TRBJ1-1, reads DSGVTQTPKHLITATGQRVTLRCSPRSGDLSVYWYQQSLDQGLQFLIQYYNGEERAKGNILERFSAQQFPDLHSELNLSSLELGDSALYFCASSVSVNTEAFFGQGTRLTVV.

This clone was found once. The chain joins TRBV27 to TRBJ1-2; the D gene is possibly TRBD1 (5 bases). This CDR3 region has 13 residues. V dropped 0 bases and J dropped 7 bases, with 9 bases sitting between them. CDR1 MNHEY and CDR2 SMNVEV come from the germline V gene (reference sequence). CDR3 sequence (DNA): TGTGCCAGCAGTTTATCGGCGGGGGTTGGCTACACCTTC. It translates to CASSLSAGVGYTF.

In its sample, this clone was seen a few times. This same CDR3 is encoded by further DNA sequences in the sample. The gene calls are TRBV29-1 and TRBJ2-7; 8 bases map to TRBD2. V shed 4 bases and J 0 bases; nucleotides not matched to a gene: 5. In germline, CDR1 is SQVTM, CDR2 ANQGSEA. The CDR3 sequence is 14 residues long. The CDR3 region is CSVGGAGGSYEQYF. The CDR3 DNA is TGCAGCGTTGGTGGGGCGGGGGGCTCCTACGAGCAGTACTTC.

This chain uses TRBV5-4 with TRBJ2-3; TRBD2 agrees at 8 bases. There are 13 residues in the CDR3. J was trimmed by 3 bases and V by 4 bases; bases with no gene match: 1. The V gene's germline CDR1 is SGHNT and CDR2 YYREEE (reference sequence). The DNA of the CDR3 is TGTGCCAGCAGCCGGGGGGGTACAGATACGCAGTATTTT. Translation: CASSRGGTDTQYF. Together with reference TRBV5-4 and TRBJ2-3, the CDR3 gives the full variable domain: ETGVTQSPTHLIKTRGQQVTLRCSSQSGHNTVSWYQQALGQGPQFIFQYYREEENGRGNFPPRFSGLQFPNYSSELNVNALELDDSALYLCASSRGGTDTQYFGPGTRLTVL.

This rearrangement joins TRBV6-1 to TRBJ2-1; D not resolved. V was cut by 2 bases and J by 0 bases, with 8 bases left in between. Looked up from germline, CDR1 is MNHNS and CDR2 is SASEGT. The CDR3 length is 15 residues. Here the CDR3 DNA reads TGTGCCAGCAGTGAAACAGAAAGCTCCTACAATGAGCAGTTCTTC. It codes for CASSETESSYNEQFF.

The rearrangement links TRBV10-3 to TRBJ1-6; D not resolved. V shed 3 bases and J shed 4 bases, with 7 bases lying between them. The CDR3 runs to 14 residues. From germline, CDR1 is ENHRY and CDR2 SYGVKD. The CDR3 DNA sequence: TGTGCCATCAGTGACCTGAATTATAATTCACCCCTCCACTTT. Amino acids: CAISDLNYNSPLHF.

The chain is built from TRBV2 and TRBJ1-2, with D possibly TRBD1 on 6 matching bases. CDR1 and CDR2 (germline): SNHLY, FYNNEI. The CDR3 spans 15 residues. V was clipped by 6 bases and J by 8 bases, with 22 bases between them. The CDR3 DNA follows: TGTGCCAGCAGAGATACAGGGTTCGGGGGTGACGGCTACACCTTC. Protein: CASRDTGFGGDGYTF.

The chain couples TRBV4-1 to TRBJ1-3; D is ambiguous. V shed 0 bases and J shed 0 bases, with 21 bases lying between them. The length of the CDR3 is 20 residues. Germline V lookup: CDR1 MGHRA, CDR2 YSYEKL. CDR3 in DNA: TGCGCCAGCAGCCAAGATCGGTGGATCGGGGTTCCCTCCTCTGGAAACACCATATATTTT. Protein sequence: CASSQDRWIGVPSSGNTIYF.

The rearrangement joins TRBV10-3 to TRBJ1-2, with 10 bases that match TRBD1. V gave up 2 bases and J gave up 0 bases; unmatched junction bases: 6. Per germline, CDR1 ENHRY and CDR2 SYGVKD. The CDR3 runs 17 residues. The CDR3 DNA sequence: TGTGCCATCAGTGAGAGGGGACAGGGGACGTCTAACTATGGCTACACCTTC. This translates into CAISERGQGTSNYGYTF.

For the CDR3, the DNA is TGCGCCAGCAGTGAGTCGTCGGGATCTGGAAACACCATATATTTT. This translates into CASSESSGSGNTIYF. The chain employs TRBV10-1 and TRBJ1-3; D not certain. Trimming stripped 0 bases from V and 1 base from J, with 7 bases between. The CDR3 contains 15 residues. Germline V gene lookup returns CDR1 WNHNN and CDR2 SYGVQD (reference sequence).

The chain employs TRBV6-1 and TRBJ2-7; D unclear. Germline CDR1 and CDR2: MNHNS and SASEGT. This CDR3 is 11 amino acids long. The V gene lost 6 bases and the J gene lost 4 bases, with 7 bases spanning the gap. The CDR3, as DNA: TGTGCCAGCAGGAGATCGTACGAGCAGTACTTC. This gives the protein CASRRSYEQYF.

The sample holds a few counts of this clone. Written as DNA, the CDR3 is TGTGCCAGCAGCTTAGGCGGGGACAGGGACAATGAGCAGTTCTTC. Residues: CASSLGGDRDNEQFF. The rearrangement joins TRBV11-3 to TRBJ2-1, with TRBD1 matching over 9 bases. The CDR3 runs to 15 residues. Per the germline V gene, CDR1 is SGHNT and CDR2 is YENEEA. Losses at the gene ends were 1 base for V and 5 bases for J; bases not matched to a gene: 3. Based on the CDR3 plus reference TRBV11-3 and TRBJ2-1, the full variable domain is EAGVVQSPRYKIIEKKQPVAFWCNPISGHNTLYWYLQNLGQGPELLIRYENEEAVDDSQLPKDRFSAERLKGVDSTLKIQPAELGDSAVYLCASSLGGDRDNEQFFGPGTRLTVL.

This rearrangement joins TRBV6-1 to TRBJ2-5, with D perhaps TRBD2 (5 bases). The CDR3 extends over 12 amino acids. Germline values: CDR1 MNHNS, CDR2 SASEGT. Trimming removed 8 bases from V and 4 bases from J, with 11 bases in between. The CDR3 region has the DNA TGTGCCAGCCTGAGGGAAAGAGAGACCCAGTACTTC. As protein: CASLRERETQYF.

The CDR3 region has the DNA TGTGCCAGCAGCTTTTACGGGCAGTTCAATCAGCCCCAGCATTTT. Translating it yields CASSFYGQFNQPQHF. J is TRBJ1-5 and V is TRBV5-6, with unresolved D. The ends were cut back, 2 bases at V and 3 bases at J, with 12 bases in the middle. Germline V gives CDR1 SGHDT, CDR2 YYEEEE. The CDR3 consists of 15 residues.

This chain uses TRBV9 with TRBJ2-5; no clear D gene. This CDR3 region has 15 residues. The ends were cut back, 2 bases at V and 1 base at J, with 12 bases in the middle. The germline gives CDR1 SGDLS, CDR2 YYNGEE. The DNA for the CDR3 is TGTGCCAGCAGCGTCTCCGTTCAGCCCCAAGAGACCCAGTACTTC. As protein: CASSVSVQPQETQYF.

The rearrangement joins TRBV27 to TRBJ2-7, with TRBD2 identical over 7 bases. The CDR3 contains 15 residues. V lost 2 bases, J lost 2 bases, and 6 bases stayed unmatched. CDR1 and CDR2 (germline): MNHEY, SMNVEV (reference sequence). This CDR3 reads CASSLRQGGTYEQYF. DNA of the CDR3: TGTGCCAGCAGTTTACGGCAGGGAGGGACCTACGAGCAGTACTTC.

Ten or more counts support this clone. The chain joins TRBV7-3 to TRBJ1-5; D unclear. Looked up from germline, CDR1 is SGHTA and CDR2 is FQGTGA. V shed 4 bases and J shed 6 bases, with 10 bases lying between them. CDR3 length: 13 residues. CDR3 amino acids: CASSSAMGQPQHF. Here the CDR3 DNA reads TGTGCCAGCAGCTCCGCTATGGGTCAGCCCCAGCATTTT.

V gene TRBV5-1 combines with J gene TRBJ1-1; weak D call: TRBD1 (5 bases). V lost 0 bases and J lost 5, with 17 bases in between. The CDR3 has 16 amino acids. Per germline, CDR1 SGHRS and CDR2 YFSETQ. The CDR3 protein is CASSLAMAGPRTEAFF. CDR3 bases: TGCGCCAGCAGCTTGGCCATGGCAGGGCCAAGGACTGAAGCTTTCTTT.

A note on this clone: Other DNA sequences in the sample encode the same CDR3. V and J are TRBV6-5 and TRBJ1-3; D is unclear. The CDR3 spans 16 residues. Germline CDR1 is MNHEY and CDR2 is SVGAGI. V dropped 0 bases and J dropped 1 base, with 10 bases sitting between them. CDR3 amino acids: CASSYSAVRSGNTIYF. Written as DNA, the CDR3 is TGTGCCAGCAGTTACTCTGCAGTACGTTCTGGAAACACCATATATTTT.

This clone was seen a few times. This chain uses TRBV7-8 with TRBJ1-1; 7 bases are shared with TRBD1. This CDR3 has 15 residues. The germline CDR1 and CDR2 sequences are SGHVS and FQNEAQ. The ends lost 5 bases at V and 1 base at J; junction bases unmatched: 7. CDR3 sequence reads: CASSAGDSQNTEAFF. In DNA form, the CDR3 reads TGTGCCAGCAGCGCAGGGGACAGTCAGAACACTGAAGCTTTCTTT.

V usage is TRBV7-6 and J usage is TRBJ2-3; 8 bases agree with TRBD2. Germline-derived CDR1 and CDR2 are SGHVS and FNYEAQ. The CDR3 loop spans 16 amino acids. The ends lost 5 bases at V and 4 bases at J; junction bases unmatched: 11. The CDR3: CASSPSSGGFADTQYF. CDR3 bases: TGTGCCAGCAGCCCATCCAGCGGGGGTTTCGCAGATACGCAGTATTTT.

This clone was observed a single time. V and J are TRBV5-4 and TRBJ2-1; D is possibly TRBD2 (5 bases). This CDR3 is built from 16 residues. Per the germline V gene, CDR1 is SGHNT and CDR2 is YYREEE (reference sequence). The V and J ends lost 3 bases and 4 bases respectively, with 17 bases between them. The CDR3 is CASSYGSGLSYNEQFF. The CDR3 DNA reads TGTGCCAGCAGCTACGGGTCTGGACTCAGTTACAATGAGCAGTTCTTC. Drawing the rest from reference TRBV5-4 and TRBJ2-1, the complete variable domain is ETGVTQSPTHLIKTRGQQVTLRCSSQSGHNTVSWYQQALGQGPQFIFQYYREEENGRGNFPPRFSGLQFPNYSSELNVNALELDDSALYLCASSYGSGLSYNEQFFGPGTRLTVL.